In this sample, the clone carrying this T cell receptor (beta chain) turned up a few times. V shed 2 bases and J 5 bases; nucleotides not matched to a gene: 4. The CDR3 loop spans 15 amino acids. Germline loops: CDR1 SGDLS, CDR2 YYNGEE. The entry originates in a study of neoadjuvant anti-PD-1 for oral cavity cancer. TCRdb's table, derived via immunoSEQ multiplex PCR, lists solely in-frame clones and lacks some. The sample records 50,000 to 65,000 clones, more than 65% being singletons. This TCR was sampled from a person aged 35-79 years with oral cavity squamous cell carcinoma. The chain employs TRBV9 and TRBJ1-6; TRBD1 aligns across 7 bases. Sample: PBMCs, taken before nivolumab (anti-PD-1) treatment. DNA of the CDR3: TGTGCCAGCAGCGTTGGGACAGTAAATAATTCACCCCTCCACTTT. Residues: CASSVGTVNNSPLHF.